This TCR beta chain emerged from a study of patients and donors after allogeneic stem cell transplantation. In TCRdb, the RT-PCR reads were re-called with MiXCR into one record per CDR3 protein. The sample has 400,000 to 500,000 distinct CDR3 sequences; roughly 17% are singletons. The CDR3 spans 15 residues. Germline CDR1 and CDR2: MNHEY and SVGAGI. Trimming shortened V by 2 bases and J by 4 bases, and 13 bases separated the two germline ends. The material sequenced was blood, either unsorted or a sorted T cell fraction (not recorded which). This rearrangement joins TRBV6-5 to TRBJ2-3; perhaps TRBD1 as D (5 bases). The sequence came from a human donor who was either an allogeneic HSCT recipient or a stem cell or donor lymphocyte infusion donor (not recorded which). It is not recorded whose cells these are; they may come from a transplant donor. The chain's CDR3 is CASSYGALFSDTQYF. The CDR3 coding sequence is TGTGCCAGCAGTTACGGGGCCCTATTTTCAGATACGCAGTATTTT.